The TCR beta chain described here comes from a study of beta chain features in type 1 diabetes. CDR3 size: 15 residues. Germline CDR1 SGHTA, CDR2 FQGNSA. Trimming took off 1 base at V and 4 bases at J, with 13 bases between the two ends. Points from the study as a whole: PCR might favor shorter templates, equally in patients and controls. Type 1 diabetes patients showed a moderate but significant shortening of TCRB CDR3s in all four CD4+ subsets. Patients' naive, central memory and regulatory TCRB repertoires appeared more alike than those of healthy donors.

The sample holds a few counts of this clone. Its antigen is not identified. The whole isolated RNA underwent reverse transcription, so sequencing captured expressed TCRB transcripts. Here immunoSEQ multiplex PCR was the method, and the copy in TCRdb shows in-frame clones only, minus some. In the table there are some 330,000 clones, around 12% of which are singletons. The sample comprised naive CD4+ T cells from blood. V usage is TRBV7-2 and J usage is TRBJ1-2; D is undetermined. This TCR was recovered from a woman aged 18-35 years with type 1 diabetes. The CDR3 loop is CASSLDEGIGYGYTF. Here the CDR3 DNA reads TGTGCCAGCAGCTTAGATGAGGGAATTGGCTATGGCTACACCTTC.